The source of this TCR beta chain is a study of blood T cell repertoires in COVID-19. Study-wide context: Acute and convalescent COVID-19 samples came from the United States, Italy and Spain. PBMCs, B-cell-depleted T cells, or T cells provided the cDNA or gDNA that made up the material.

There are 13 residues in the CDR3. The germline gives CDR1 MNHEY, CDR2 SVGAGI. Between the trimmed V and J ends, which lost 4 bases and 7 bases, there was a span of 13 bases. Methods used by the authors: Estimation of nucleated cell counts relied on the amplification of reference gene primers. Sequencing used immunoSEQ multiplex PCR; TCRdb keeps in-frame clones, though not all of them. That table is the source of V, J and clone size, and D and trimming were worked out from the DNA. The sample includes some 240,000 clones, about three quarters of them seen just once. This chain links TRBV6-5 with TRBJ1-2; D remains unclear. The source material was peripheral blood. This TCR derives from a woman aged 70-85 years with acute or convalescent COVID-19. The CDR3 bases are TGTGCCAGCAGTTCCCGGCCTGGGAGTGGCTACACCTTC. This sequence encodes CASSSRPGSGYTF.